This passage covers 28 T cell receptor beta chains from one sample sequenced in a study of blood T cell repertoires in COVID-19. Profiled with immunoSEQ multiplex PCR; TCRdb holds only in-frame clones, not every one. The sample includes just over 150,000 clones, roughly 90% of them seen just once. Sequencing was performed on PBMCs or T cells enriched from blood (not recorded which). The receptors come from a woman aged 45-65 years who had recovered from COVID-19.

This clone was picked up a small number of times. DNA of the CDR3: TGTGCCAGCAGCGGGGGACAGCTGGGCAATTCACCCCTCCACTTT. Protein: CASSGGQLGNSPLHF. This chain uses TRBV9 with TRBJ1-6; TRBD1 matches 7 bases. The CDR3 runs to 15 residues. The junction had 7 bases not matched to a gene; V was cut back by 3 bases and J by 7 bases. Germline V CDR1 and CDR2: SGDLS, YYNGEE.

The chain is built from TRBV7-2 and TRBJ2-1; D may be TRBD1 (6 bases). Germline V CDR1 and CDR2: SGHTA, FQGNSA. CDR3 size: 13 residues. V lost 3 bases and J lost 3, with 6 bases in between. The CDR3 reads CASSLDSYNEQFF. CDR3 sequence (DNA): TGTGCCAGCAGCTTGGACAGCTACAATGAGCAGTTCTTC.

The genes are TRBV6-5 and TRBJ1-5, with D perhaps matching TRBD1 (6 bases). CDR1 and CDR2 (germline): MNHEY, SVGAGI. Trimming shortened V by 5 bases and J by 4 bases, and 12 bases separated the two germline ends. The CDR3 has 14 residues. CDR3 protein: CASSTRQANQPQHF. The CDR3 coding sequence is TGTGCCAGCAGTACCCGACAGGCTAATCAGCCCCAGCATTTT.

The chain combines TRBV6-2 or TRBV6-3 with TRBJ1-2; maybe TRBD1 (6 bases). CDR3 length: 12 amino acids. V lost 4 bases to trimming and J lost 8 bases, with 11 bases between them. The germline V gene has CDR1 MNHEY and CDR2 SVGEGT. CDR3 bases: TGTGCCAGCAGTTCGGCAGGGGAGGGCTACACCTTC. It encodes CASSSAGEGYTF.

The chain couples TRBV24-1 to TRBJ1-4; D gene unclear. Trimming took 0 bases from V and 6 from J, leaving 4 bases between them. The CDR3 covers 13 residues. In germline, CDR1 is KGHDR, CDR2 SFDVKD. Here the CDR3 DNA reads TGTGCCACCAGTGATTTGCAGGATGAAAAACTGTTTTTT. Protein sequence: CATSDLQDEKLFF.

The table lists this clone with a few counts. This chain joins TRBV27 and TRBJ1-6, with D tentatively TRBD1 (5 bases). The V end lost 6 bases, the J end lost 9 bases, and 9 bases lay between the germline ends. CDR1 is MNHEY and CDR2 is SMNVEV in the germline V gene (reference sequence). The CDR3 covers 12 residues. The CDR3, as DNA: TGTGCCAGCAGCCCGGGACTTTCACCCCTCCACTTT. It yields the protein CASSPGLSPLHF.

The chain couples TRBV19 to TRBJ1-5; TRBD1 might be the D (6 bases). This CDR3 is built from 15 residues. Trimming left V 6 bases short and J 0 bases short, with 12 bases between. CDR1 and CDR2 from the germline V gene are LNHDA and SQIVND (reference sequence). CDR3 nucleotides: TGTGCCAGTAGCCCACAGGGAGATAGCAATCAGCCCCAGCATTTT. Its translation is CASSPQGDSNQPQHF.

This clone has only a few counts. J is TRBJ1-1 and V is TRBV7-2; D gene unclear. Germline V CDR1 and CDR2: SGHTA, FQGNSA. Trimming stripped 1 base from V and 0 bases from J, with 12 bases between. This CDR3 has 16 amino acids. CDR3 coding DNA: TGTGCCAGCAGCTTAGACGCCTTATACATGAACACTGAAGCTTTCTTT. It is translated as CASSLDALYMNTEAFF.

This sequence joins TRBV27 and TRBJ1-5, with 9 positions matching TRBD1. CDR1 is MNHEY and CDR2 is SMNVEV in the germline V gene (reference sequence). V dropped 4 bases and J dropped 4; count of bases not matched to a gene: 8. This CDR3 contains 16 residues. The CDR3, as DNA: TGTGCCAGCAGTTCCCTCCTGACAGGGGGAAATCAGCCCCAGCATTTT. Its translation: CASSSLLTGGNQPQHF.

The chain carries TRBV6-5 and TRBJ1-1; no clear D gene. The CDR3 contains 13 residues. CDR1 MNHEY and CDR2 SVGAGI come from the germline V gene. V was trimmed by 7 bases and J by 1 base, leaving 10 bases between them. CDR3 in DNA: TGTGCCAGCACCCTGAGTAGGAACACTGAAGCTTTCTTT. Amino acid sequence: CASTLSRNTEAFF.

The V call is TRBV18, the J call TRBJ1-1; the D gene is possibly TRBD1 (5 bases). The CDR3 totals 14 residues. CDR1 and CDR2 from the germline V gene are KGHSH and LQKENI. Between the trimmed V and J ends, which lost 2 bases and 1 base, there was a span of 8 bases. The CDR3 reads CASSPGAPNTEAFF. The CDR3 coding sequence is TGTGCCAGCTCACCAGGGGCACCGAACACTGAAGCTTTCTTT.

This rearrangement joins TRBV5-4 to TRBJ1-4, with D maybe TRBD1 (6 bases). The CDR3 length is 15 residues. V was trimmed by 2 bases and J by 0 bases, leaving 8 bases between them. Per germline, CDR1 SGHNT and CDR2 YYREEE (reference sequence). The CDR3 DNA reads TGTGCCAGCAGCTTTGGGACACCAACTAATGAAAAACTGTTTTTT. Protein sequence: CASSFGTPTNEKLFF. Full variable domain (missing parts from reference TRBV5-4 and TRBJ1-4): ETGVTQSPTHLIKTRGQQVTLRCSSQSGHNTVSWYQQALGQGPQFIFQYYREEENGRGNFPPRFSGLQFPNYSSELNVNALELDDSALYLCASSFGTPTNEKLFFGSGTQLSVL.

The chain combines TRBV6-2 or TRBV6-3 with TRBJ2-1; TRBD1 aligns across 8 bases. Trimming took 0 bases from V and 0 from J; bases not matched to a gene: 7. The germline V gene has CDR1 MNHEY and CDR2 SVGEGT. The CDR3 length is 18 residues. CDR3 sequence (DNA): TGTGCCAGCAGTTACTCATCCGGGACAGGAATCTCCTACAATGAGCAGTTCTTC. Translating it yields CASSYSSGTGISYNEQFF.

The rearrangement links TRBV19 to TRBJ2-3; D is perhaps TRBD1 (5 bases). V was trimmed by 2 bases and J by 6 bases, leaving 9 bases between them. The CDR3 has 13 residues. From germline, CDR1 is LNHDA and CDR2 SQIVND (reference sequence). CDR3 region: CASSIPGPDTQYF. The CDR3 DNA is TGTGCCAGTAGTATACCAGGGCCCGATACGCAGTATTTT.

This clone is a singleton in its sample. This chain joins TRBV7-2 and TRBJ2-5, with 7 nucleotides matching TRBD2. J gave up 9 bases and V 5 bases, and 9 bases lay outside the gene matches. The CDR3 contains 13 residues. CDR1 and CDR2 from the germline V gene are SGHTA and FQGNSA. In nucleotides, the CDR3 is TGTGCCAGCAGCGGCGGGGGTCGAGGGGCCCAGTACTTC. Translated, it gives CASSGGGRGAQYF. The full variable domain, its missing parts supplied by reference TRBV7-2 and TRBJ2-5, is GAGVSQSPSNKVTEKGKDVELRCDPISGHTALYWYRQSLGQGLEFLIYFQGNSAPDKSGLPSDRFSAERTGGSVSTLTIQRTQQEDSAVYLCASSGGGRGAQYFGPGTRLLVL.

The chain couples TRBV11-3 to TRBJ1-1; tentative D call: TRBD1 (5 bases). The CDR3 totals 14 residues. V was cut by 3 bases and J by 0 bases, with 8 bases left in between. CDR1 SGHNT and CDR2 YENEEA come from the germline V gene. In nucleotides, the CDR3 is TGTGCCAGCAGCTTTGGGGGGTTGAACACTGAAGCTTTCTTT. Translated: CASSFGGLNTEAFF.

The chain links TRBV6-2 or TRBV6-3 to TRBJ2-5; D is possibly TRBD2 (5 bases). The CDR3 contains 13 residues. Per germline, CDR1 MNHEY and CDR2 SVGEGT. With 2 bases removed from V and 5 bases from J, the gap between germline ends came to 9 bases. In DNA, the CDR3 is TGTGCCAGCAGTTACATCAGAGGGGAGACCCAGTACTTC. This gives the protein CASSYIRGETQYF.

The chain uses TRBV5-1 and TRBJ2-1; TRBD2 might be the D (6 bases). Germline CDR1 is SGHRS and CDR2 is YFSETQ. With 2 bases removed from V and 5 bases from J, the gap between germline ends came to 11 bases. The CDR3 has 14 amino acids. The CDR3 DNA is TGCGCCAGCAGCTTCGCCGGAGGGAACAATGAGCAGTTCTTC. Its protein is CASSFAGGNNEQFF.

The genes are TRBV7-9 and TRBJ1-6, with D maybe TRBD1 (6 bases). CDR3 length: 16 amino acids. Germline V gives CDR1 SEHNR, CDR2 FQNEAQ (reference sequence). Trimming took 2 bases from V and 7 from J, leaving 15 bases between them. The CDR3 region is CASSLQGTGSNSPLHF. CDR3 coding DNA: TGTGCCAGCAGCTTACAGGGCACAGGGTCCAATTCACCCCTCCACTTT.

The chain uses TRBV5-1 and TRBJ1-4, with 9 nucleotides matching TRBD1. Trimming removed 4 bases from V and 3 bases from J; junction bases left unmatched: 7. The CDR3 has 16 amino acids. Germline CDR1 SGHRS, CDR2 YFSETQ. The CDR3 here is CASSPGTGLPNEKLFF. The CDR3 DNA reads as TGCGCCAGCAGCCCCGGGACAGGGTTACCTAATGAAAAACTGTTTTTT.

J is TRBJ2-6 and V is TRBV7-9; the D gene is possibly TRBD2 (5 bases). The CDR3 is 15 amino acids. Germline values: CDR1 SEHNR, CDR2 FQNEAQ (reference sequence). The germline V and J ends were trimmed by 4 bases and 0 bases, with 7 bases remaining between them. This CDR3 is CASSYRDSGANVLTF. CDR3 sequence (DNA): TGTGCCAGCAGCTACCGGGACTCTGGGGCCAACGTCCTGACTTTC.

The chain carries TRBV6-5 and TRBJ1-2, with D possibly TRBD1 on 6 matching bases. This CDR3 is 13 amino acids long. Germline CDR1 and CDR2: MNHEY and SVGAGI. V shed 4 bases and J shed 4 bases, with 10 bases lying between them. The CDR3 bases are TGTGCCAGCAGTTTCCAGGACAGCTATGGCTACACCTTC. Its translation is CASSFQDSYGYTF.

This chain uses TRBV7-2 with TRBJ1-2, with TRBD1 matching over 8 bases. The germline CDR1 and CDR2 sequences are SGHTA and FQGNSA. V was pared by 4 bases and J by 5 bases, with 6 bases of the junction left unmatched. The CDR3 contains 14 residues. The CDR3 sequence: CASSSPGQVYGYTF. The CDR3 nucleotides read TGTGCCAGCAGCTCCCCGGGACAGGTTTATGGCTACACCTTC.

The chain is built from TRBV7-2 and TRBJ1-1, with 7 bases lining up with TRBD1. The CDR3 has 17 amino acids. The J segment lost 1 base and the V segment lost 1 base, leaving 9 bases of the junction unmatched. Looked up from germline, CDR1 is SGHTA and CDR2 is FQGNSA. DNA of the CDR3: TGTGCCAGCAGCTTAGGACAGGGACGGGCGACGAACACTGAAGCTTTCTTT. It translates to CASSLGQGRATNTEAFF.

CDR3 DNA sequence: TGTGCCAGCACCCCAGCAAGGGGGTCGGTGGAGCAGTACTTC. The encoded protein is CASTPARGSVEQYF. The chain couples TRBV7-2 to TRBJ2-7; D perhaps matches TRBD1 (6 bases). Germline V CDR1 and CDR2: SGHTA, FQGNSA. Trimming shortened V by 7 bases and J by 7 bases, and 20 bases separated the two germline ends. There are 14 residues in the CDR3.

The J gene is TRBJ2-6, the V gene TRBV2; 8 positions agree with TRBD1. The CDR3 covers 15 residues. With 6 bases clipped from V and 2 bases from J, the junction kept 3 bases outside the gene matches. Germline V gives CDR1 SNHLY, CDR2 FYNNEI. The CDR3 sequence: CASSAGGAGANVLTF. CDR3 nucleotides: TGTGCCAGCAGCGCAGGGGGCGCTGGGGCCAACGTCCTGACTTTC.

The genes are TRBV7-3 and TRBJ1-2; maybe TRBD1 (6 bases). Germline V gives CDR1 SGHTA, CDR2 FQGTGA. This CDR3 region has 16 residues. The V gene lost 5 bases and the J gene lost 4 bases, with 20 bases spanning the gap. In DNA, the CDR3 is TGTGCCAGCAGCCCAGGGACAACTTCTCGGGGCTATGGCTACACCTTC. Translated, it gives CASSPGTTSRGYGYTF.

The chain has TRBV9 and TRBJ2-5; TRBD2 agrees at 9 bases. In germline, CDR1 is SGDLS, CDR2 YYNGEE. The CDR3 totals 16 residues. V lost 0 bases and J lost 7; bases outside the gene matches: 10. CDR3 sequence (DNA): TGTGCCAGCAGCGTAGGTTCTAGCGGGGAAGTTGTGACCCAGTACTTC. Protein product: CASSVGSSGEVVTQYF.